These 23 T cell receptor beta chains share one sample of origin, sequenced in a study of T cell changes during pregnancy in multiple sclerosis. Sequenced by immunoSEQ multiplex PCR; TCRdb stores in-frame clones only, minus some. The data show tens of thousands of clones, less than 90% seen once. Sequencing was performed on CD4+ T cells from peripheral blood mononuclear cells, taken before pregnancy. These TCRs come from a female donor with multiple sclerosis, enrolled in a pregnancy study.

This clone was counted only a few times. The chain joins TRBV7-2 to TRBJ1-2, with D uncertain. CDR1 is SGHTA, CDR2 FQGNSA, per germline. The ends were cut back, 5 bases at V and 4 bases at J, with 17 bases in the middle. The CDR3 has 15 amino acids. The CDR3 loop reads CASSLSAGDPYGYTF. CDR3 DNA: TGTGCCAGCAGCCTCTCGGCGGGCGATCCCTATGGCTACACCTTC.

This rearrangement joins TRBV5-1 to TRBJ1-1; 8 bases are shared with TRBD1. This CDR3 is 16 amino acids long. Losses at the gene ends were 1 base for V and 5 bases for J; bases not matched to a gene: 10. Germline V gene lookup returns CDR1 SGHRS and CDR2 YFSETQ. The CDR3 DNA sequence: TGCGCCAGCAGCTTGACCGTCTCAGGGGGCAGGACTGAAGCTTTCTTT. Residues: CASSLTVSGGRTEAFF.

V usage is TRBV13 and J usage is TRBJ1-4; 7 nucleotides match TRBD1. Germline CDR1 is PRHDT and CDR2 is FYEKMQ (reference sequence). The V and J ends lost 4 bases and 8 bases, in that order; junction bases with no gene match: 7. The CDR3 is 14 amino acids. CDR3 DNA sequence: TGTGCCAGCAGCTCGGACAGGCGGTCCGAAAAACTGTTTTTT. Encoded protein: CASSSDRRSEKLFF.

The chain has TRBV7-8 and TRBJ2-7, with D possibly being TRBD1 (6 bases). Germline values: CDR1 SGHVS, CDR2 FQNEAQ. Trimming took 4 bases from V and 3 from J, leaving 22 bases between them. The CDR3 contains 17 residues. The CDR3 sequence: CASSSSGTLQLHYEQYF. The DNA for the CDR3 is TGTGCCAGCAGCTCATCCGGGACACTCCAATTGCACTACGAGCAGTACTTC.

The chain combines TRBV30 with TRBJ1-2, with TRBD1 matching over 9 bases. Germline lookup yields CDR1 GTSNPN and CDR2 SVGIG (reference sequence). J lost 4 bases, V lost 2 bases, and 8 bases had no gene match. The CDR3 covers 15 residues. The CDR3 here is CAWSRDRARTYGYTF. The CDR3 DNA reads TGTGCCTGGAGTCGGGACAGGGCTAGAACCTATGGCTACACCTTC. Complete variable domain (other parts from reference TRBV30 and TRBJ1-2): SQTIHQWPATLVQPVGSPLSLECTVEGTSNPNLYWYRQAAGRGLQLLFYSVGIGQISSEVPQNLSASRPQDRQFILSSKKLLLSDSGFYLCAWSRDRARTYGYTFGSGTRLTVV.

The rearrangement uses TRBV11-2 and TRBJ2-2; D not resolved. CDR3 length: 17 amino acids. Germline CDR1 reads SGHAT; CDR2 reads FQNNGV. V gave up 1 base and J gave up 4 bases, with 16 bases separating them. The DNA of the CDR3 is TGTGCCAGCAGCTTAGTTTACGCGGCGCGTAGCACCGGGGAGCTGTTTTTT. Protein: CASSLVYAARSTGELFF.

The gene calls are TRBV7-9 and TRBJ2-2, with TRBD1 identical over 9 bases. CDR3 length: 18 amino acids. CDR1 and CDR2 from the germline V gene are SEHNR and FQNEAQ (reference sequence). Trimming removed 5 bases from V and 4 bases from J; junction bases left unmatched: 14. The CDR3 sequence is CASSPPTQGAVGTGELFF. DNA for the CDR3: TGTGCCAGCAGCCCTCCTACACAGGGGGCGGTGGGCACCGGGGAGCTGTTTTTT.

The V call is TRBV30, the J call TRBJ2-1; D is undetermined. CDR3 length: 14 amino acids. The V end was cut by 5 bases, the J end by 0 bases, with 11 bases between. The V gene's germline CDR1 is GTSNPN and CDR2 SVGIG (reference sequence). CDR3 coding DNA: TGTGCCTGGGACGACTGGAGCTCCTACAATGAGCAGTTCTTC. Its protein is CAWDDWSSYNEQFF.

In this sample, this clone turned up once. V gene TRBV18 combines with J gene TRBJ2-7; TRBD2 might be the D (7 bases). CDR1 is KGHSH and CDR2 is LQKENI in the germline V gene. Between the trimmed V and J ends, which lost 2 bases and 1 base, there was a span of 12 bases. The CDR3 consists of 15 residues. The CDR3 here is CASSPRGEGSYEQYF. In nucleotides, the CDR3 is TGTGCCAGCTCACCAAGGGGGGAGGGATCCTACGAGCAGTACTTC.

The V and J genes are TRBV5-8 and TRBJ1-4; 10 positions agree with TRBD1. This CDR3 is 14 amino acids long. After removal of 4 bases from V and 8 bases from J, the junction contained 5 bases not matched to a gene. Germline lookup yields CDR1 SGHTS and CDR2 YDEGEE. CDR3 region: CASSPGDRGEKLFF. CDR3 coding DNA: TGTGCCAGCAGCCCGGGGGACAGGGGAGAAAAACTGTTTTTT.

This rearrangement joins TRBV6-5 to TRBJ1-2; weak D call: TRBD1 (5 bases). CDR1 MNHEY and CDR2 SVGAGI come from the germline V gene. The CDR3 has 14 amino acids. V was clipped by 5 bases and J by 8 bases, with 18 bases between them. The CDR3 here is CASSPNGGNSGYTF. In DNA form, the CDR3 reads TGTGCCAGCAGTCCAAACGGGGGGAATTCGGGCTACACCTTC.

This sequence joins TRBV7-8 and TRBJ2-2; tentative D call: TRBD2 (7 bases). Trimming took off 5 bases at V and 0 bases at J, with 13 bases between the two ends. CDR1 SGHVS and CDR2 FQNEAQ come from the germline V gene. This CDR3 is built from 16 residues. The CDR3 nucleotides read TGTGCCAGCAGCCGGGGGGCACCCGCGAACACCGGGGAGCTGTTTTTT. Protein product: CASSRGAPANTGELFF.

This chain links TRBV9 with TRBJ1-3, with a possible D match to TRBD1 (6 bases). The CDR3 sequence is 14 residues long. The V and J ends lost 3 bases and 4 bases respectively, with 11 bases between them. The germline CDR1 and CDR2 sequences are SGDLS and YYNGEE. The CDR3 sequence: CASSGQVAGNTIYF. In nucleotides, the CDR3 is TGTGCCAGCAGCGGACAGGTGGCGGGAAACACCATATATTTT.

The chain is built from TRBV4-3 and TRBJ1-1, with 8 bases identical to TRBD1. The V and J ends lost 0 bases and 11 bases, in that order; junction bases with no gene match: 11. The CDR3 extends over 15 amino acids. From germline, CDR1 is LGHNA and CDR2 YSLEER. The CDR3 nucleotides read TGCGCCAGCAGCCAAGATTCAGGGACAGGATCCGACGCTTTCTTT. Translation gives CASSQDSGTGSDAFF.

In this sample, this clone turned up once. The gene calls are TRBV28 and TRBJ2-1; 13 bases map to TRBD2. V was pared by 5 bases and J by 2 bases, with 3 bases of the junction left unmatched. The CDR3 loop spans 16 amino acids. CDR1 and CDR2 from the germline V gene are MDHEN and SYDVKM. CDR3 protein: CASSPGLAGAYNEQFF. CDR3 DNA sequence: TGTGCCAGCAGTCCCGGACTAGCGGGAGCCTACAATGAGCAGTTCTTC.

The chain recombines TRBV2 with TRBJ1-1, with a tentative D call TRBD1 (6 bases). Trimming took 4 bases from V and 6 from J, leaving 12 bases between them. Germline lookup yields CDR1 SNHLY and CDR2 FYNNEI. CDR3 length: 13 amino acids. The CDR3 loop is CASSGQEGAEAFF. For the CDR3, the DNA is TGTGCCAGCAGTGGACAGGAAGGCGCTGAAGCTTTCTTT.

The chain couples TRBV4-1 to TRBJ1-4; a weak D match, TRBD1 (5 bases). This CDR3 has 18 residues. V lost 3 bases to trimming and J lost 0 bases, with 17 bases between them. Per the germline V gene, CDR1 is MGHRA and CDR2 is YSYEKL. The CDR3 spells CASSHATTGVATNEKLFF. Here the CDR3 DNA reads TGCGCCAGCAGCCACGCGACAACGGGGGTTGCAACTAATGAAAAACTGTTTTTT.

This clone was seen only a few times. The genes are TRBV7-9 and TRBJ1-2, with 7 bases lining up with TRBD1. Germline CDR1 and CDR2: SEHNR and FQNEAQ (reference sequence). V trimming: 2 bases; J trimming: 6 bases; junction bases outside the gene matches: 9. There are 15 residues in the CDR3. Here the CDR3 reads CASSLMGQSTDGYTF. Here the CDR3 DNA reads TGTGCCAGCAGCTTAATGGGACAGTCTACAGATGGCTACACCTTC.

The chain uses TRBV5-1 and TRBJ2-3, with TRBD2 identical over 7 bases. This CDR3 spans 16 amino acids. CDR1 is SGHRS, CDR2 YFSETQ, per germline. The trim removed 6 bases at V and 0 bases at J, leaving 10 bases unmatched. DNA for the CDR3: TGCGCCAGCACGGAGATAGCGGGCGCAAGCACAGATACGCAGTATTTT. Protein sequence: CASTEIAGASTDTQYF.

The chain recombines TRBV7-9 with TRBJ1-1; D may be TRBD1 (6 bases). The germline gives CDR1 SEHNR, CDR2 FQNEAQ (reference sequence). The V end was cut by 5 bases, the J end by 1 base, with 11 bases between. This CDR3 region has 14 residues. The CDR3 region is CASSPLGGNTEAFF. In DNA form, the CDR3 reads TGTGCCAGCAGCCCTCTAGGGGGGAACACTGAAGCTTTCTTT.

The chain carries TRBV5-5 and TRBJ1-1, with D perhaps matching TRBD1 (6 bases). Germline V gives CDR1 SGHKS, CDR2 YYEKEE (reference sequence). The CDR3 extends over 13 amino acids. Trimming removed 4 bases from V and 6 bases from J, with 13 bases in between. The CDR3 protein is CASSVTGQAEAFF. CDR3 bases: TGTGCCAGCAGCGTGACAGGTCAGGCTGAAGCTTTCTTT.

The chain has TRBV5-6 and TRBJ1-4, with unresolved D. Germline loops: CDR1 SGHDT, CDR2 YYEEEE. This CDR3 is 14 amino acids long. V lost 4 bases and J lost 3, with 10 bases in between. CDR3 in amino acids: CASSPYWSNEKLFF. In DNA form, the CDR3 reads TGTGCCAGCAGCCCTTACTGGTCTAATGAAAAACTGTTTTTT.

J is TRBJ1-5 and V is TRBV16; D not certain. The V end lost 5 bases, the J end lost 0 bases, and 8 bases lay between the germline ends. The CDR3 is 14 amino acids. The germline V gene has CDR1 KGHSY and CDR2 FQNENV. The CDR3 DNA reads as TGTGCCAGCAGCGGGGAGTATAGCAATCAGCCCCAGCATTTT. Translated: CASSGEYSNQPQHF.